The following is a T cell receptor (beta chain) sequence with its context. Its antigen is as yet unknown. The sample is drawn from a study of CD8+ T cells in alopecia areata. Sequencing used cDNA as its template, made by extracting RNA and reverse transcribing it. The method was immunoSEQ multiplex PCR; TCRdb's version includes in-frame clones alone and lacks a portion of them. Among roughly 150,000 clones listed, less than 65% were seen once. Notes on the study in general: Scalp sample data also include resident alphabeta T cells from normal skin. Clonality in lesional scalp, especially alopecia totalis/universalis, exceeded that of normal scalp. Among patients, TCR sharing was less clear than in mice, a difference possibly due in part to HLA diversity in the patient population.

Starting from PBMCs, sorting isolated CD4+ and CD8+ T cells. V lost 5 bases to trimming and J lost 11 bases, with 21 bases between them. The CDR3 is 15 residues long. The germline V gene encodes CDR1 SEHNR and CDR2 FQNEAQ (reference sequence). The TCR sequence derives from a human donor in good health. The rearrangement uses TRBV7-9 and TRBJ1-4; D not certain. Sequences were obtained from CD8+ T cells sorted from blood. The CDR3 is CASSPSRVDEGKLFF. In nucleotides, the CDR3 is TGTGCCAGCAGCCCCTCACGAGTGGATGAAGGGAAACTGTTTTTT. The whole variable domain, filled in from reference TRBV7-9 and TRBJ1-4, reads DTGVSQNPRHKITKRGQNVTFRCDPISEHNRLYWYRQTLGQGPEFLTYFQNEAQLEKSRLLSDRFSAERPKGSFSTLEIQRTEQGDSAMYLCASSPSRVDEGKLFFGSGTQLSVL.